This TCR beta chain came from a study of cytomegalovirus exposure and HLA in healthy donors. Study information: The roughly 110 validation repertoires matched the 666 first-cohort repertoires in platform, a later analysis reported. Study-level results: For most TCR sequences rarity was the rule, although some public TCRs occurred in many donors. Diagnosis of cytomegalovirus status made by the classifier reportedly showed high specificity and sensitivity. The study labeled about 160 TCR beta chains cytomegalovirus-associated.

About this clone: Its antigen is unidentified.

Only in-frame clones appear in the TCRdb table, and some are missing; sequencing was by immunoSEQ multiplex PCR. The repertoire holds roughly 130,000 clones, with approximately 90% as singletons. V shed 2 bases and J 6 bases; nucleotides not matched to a gene: 10. The CDR3 is 16 amino acids. CDR1 is SGHNT, CDR2 YYREEE, per germline (reference sequence). The specimen sequenced was PBMCs. The chain uses TRBV5-4 and TRBJ2-5; 10 bases align to TRBD1. The receptor comes from a woman younger than 45 in good health and CMV-seropositive. The CDR3 DNA reads TGTGCCAGCAGCTTACTCGGGACAGGGGTGGGGAAGACCCAGTACTTC. Its translation is CASSLLGTGVGKTQYF. The full variable domain, with the rest looked up from reference TRBV5-4 and TRBJ2-5, is ETGVTQSPTHLIKTRGQQVTLRCSSQSGHNTVSWYQQALGQGPQFIFQYYREEENGRGNFPPRFSGLQFPNYSSELNVNALELDDSALYLCASSLLGTGVGKTQYFGPGTRLLVL.